These 27 T cell receptor beta chains came from one sample sequenced in a study of blood T cells in healthy people across ages. It was with a sample-barcoded 5' primer and a J-beta primer mix that a second PCR of roughly 7 to 12 cycles was run. TCRdb reanalysed the 5' RACE reads using MiXCR and keeps one entry per CDR3 protein. The table shows about 680,000 distinct CDR3 sequences, with around 48% occurring only once. Sequencing used blood. These receptors were collected from a woman aged 55-69 years in good health.

V and J are TRBV29-1 and TRBJ1-4; no firm D call. Trimming took 4 bases from V and 3 from J, leaving 9 bases between them. The CDR3 loop spans 13 amino acids. Germline V gene sequence: CDR1 SQVTM, CDR2 ANQGSEA. The CDR3 DNA sequence: TGCAGCGTTGCTACTCTCTCTAATGAAAAACTGTTTTTT. This codes for CSVATLSNEKLFF.

The chain joins TRBV2 to TRBJ2-3, with 8 bases identical to TRBD1. The CDR3 has 18 amino acids. J was trimmed by 3 bases and V by 5 bases; bases with no gene match: 16. Germline V gene sequence: CDR1 SNHLY, CDR2 FYNNEI. As DNA, the CDR3 is TGTGCCAGCAGTCCCGGACAGGGTTACGGATTTGGGACAGATACGCAGTATTTT. Translation gives CASSPGQGYGFGTDTQYF.

V usage is TRBV5-1 and J usage is TRBJ2-1, with a possible D match to TRBD1 (6 bases). The germline CDR1 and CDR2 sequences are SGHRS and YFSETQ. The germline V and J ends were trimmed by 3 bases and 5 bases, with 15 bases remaining between them. The CDR3 runs 15 residues. CDR3 amino acids: CASSSRTVADNEQFF. CDR3 in DNA: TGCGCCAGCAGCTCCCGGACAGTTGCGGACAATGAGCAGTTCTTC.

This chain links TRBV12-3 or TRBV12-4 with TRBJ2-4, with D unclear. The CDR3 is made up of 15 amino acids. V lost 4 bases to trimming and J lost 0 bases, with 10 bases between them. The DNA of the CDR3 is TGTGCCAGCAGTTCGGTCAGCCTAGCCAAAAACATTCAGTACTTC. Protein sequence: CASSSVSLAKNIQYF.

The chain has TRBV3-1 and TRBJ1-5; 8 nucleotides match TRBD1. Germline CDR1 is LGHDT and CDR2 is YNNKEL (reference sequence). CDR3 length equals 15 residues. The ends lost 4 bases at V and 4 bases at J; junction bases unmatched: 6. CDR3 in amino acids: CASSRDRGENQPQHF. Written as DNA, the CDR3 is TGTGCCAGCAGCCGAGACAGGGGTGAGAATCAGCCCCAGCATTTT.

The chain couples TRBV6-1 to TRBJ2-1, with 15 bases matching TRBD2. CDR3 length equals 14 residues. The V gene's germline CDR1 is MNHNS and CDR2 SASEGT. J lost 10 bases, V lost 8 bases, and 6 bases had no gene match. The CDR3 DNA reads TGTGCCAGCTATGAAGGACTAGCGGGAGGGGAGCAGTTCTTC. This translates into CASYEGLAGGEQFF.

The chain uses TRBV28 and TRBJ2-5; 7 nucleotides align to TRBD2. Trimming took 1 base from V and 6 from J; bases not matched to a gene: 17. The CDR3 contains 18 residues. Germline V lookup: CDR1 MDHEN, CDR2 SYDVKM. The CDR3 loop is CASSLSLFEAGAGQTQYF. The CDR3 DNA sequence: TGTGCCAGCAGTTTATCCCTCTTCGAGGCGGGAGCGGGACAGACCCAGTACTTC.

The chain links TRBV24-1 to TRBJ1-2, with 10 bases matching TRBD1. Trimming removed 2 bases from V and 4 bases from J; junction bases left unmatched: 3. Germline V gene data show CDR1 as KGHDR and CDR2 as SFDVKD. The CDR3 has 15 residues. The CDR3 reads CATSDSRQGAYGYTF. CDR3 DNA sequence: TGTGCCACCAGTGATTCACGACAGGGGGCCTATGGCTACACCTTC.

The genes are TRBV9 and TRBJ2-5, with TRBD2 as a possible D gene (6 bases). Germline assignment: CDR1 SGDLS and CDR2 YYNGEE. Trimming removed 3 bases at V and 1 base at J, with 22 bases between. The CDR3 extends over 18 amino acids. CDR3 amino acids: CASSAEVLANPLQETQYF. CDR3 nucleotides: TGTGCCAGCAGCGCAGAGGTTCTAGCGAACCCCCTCCAAGAGACCCAGTACTTC.

V gene TRBV4-1 combines with J gene TRBJ1-2; 7 bases are a match to TRBD1. This CDR3 has 14 amino acids. J lost 6 bases, V lost 1 base, and 5 bases had no gene match. Germline loops: CDR1 MGHRA, CDR2 YSYEKL. The CDR3 coding sequence is TGCGCCAGCAGCCAAGTAGGGACAGCTGATGGCTACACCTTC. Translating it yields CASSQVGTADGYTF.

The chain joins TRBV25-1 to TRBJ1-5; D may be TRBD1 (5 bases). Germline loops: CDR1 MGHDK, CDR2 SYGVNS. This CDR3 comprises 12 residues. The V gene lost 7 bases and the J gene lost 9 bases, with 13 bases spanning the gap. The CDR3 nucleotides read TGTGCCAGCAAGGGGAAGGGGATGCCCCAGCATTTT. Residues: CASKGKGMPQHF. Full variable domain (rest looked up from reference TRBV25-1 and TRBJ1-5): EADIYQTPRYLVIGTGKKITLECSQTMGHDKMYWYQQDPGMELHLIHYSYGVNSTEKGDLSSESTVSRIRTEHFPLTLESARPSHTSQYLCASKGKGMPQHFGDGTRLSIL.

V and J are TRBV5-1 and TRBJ2-1; 12 bases fit TRBD2. CDR3 length: 17 amino acids. The germline gives CDR1 SGHRS, CDR2 YFSETQ. V dropped 4 bases and J dropped 6; count of bases not matched to a gene: 11. The CDR3 nucleotides read TGCGCCAGCAGCCAACCCGTACTAGCGGGAGGCCCCAATGAGCAGTTCTTC. Protein product: CASSQPVLAGGPNEQFF.

The V call is TRBV28, the J call TRBJ1-2; D is undetermined. Germline V gene lookup returns CDR1 MDHEN and CDR2 SYDVKM. The CDR3 consists of 13 residues. The V and J ends lost 4 bases and 4 bases respectively, with 10 bases between them. The chain's CDR3 is CASSSPRPYGYTF. In nucleotides, the CDR3 is TGTGCCAGCAGTTCGCCTAGGCCCTATGGCTACACCTTC.

This chain joins TRBV7-2 and TRBJ2-1, with TRBD2 as a possible D gene (6 bases). CDR1 SGHTA and CDR2 FQGNSA come from the germline V gene. Between the trimmed V and J ends, which lost 0 bases and 7 bases, there was a span of 19 bases. The CDR3 length is 17 residues. The CDR3 loop is CASSLAREAGGLNEQFF. CDR3 bases: TGTGCCAGCAGCTTAGCGCGGGAAGCGGGTGGCTTAAATGAGCAGTTCTTC.

This chain connects TRBV6-4 to TRBJ2-1; TRBD2 might be the D (6 bases). V was shortened by 2 bases and J by 5 bases, with 13 bases between the two germline ends. CDR1 and CDR2 (germline): MRHNA, SNTAGT. The CDR3 is 15 residues long. The CDR3 loop is CASSDAGLGNNEQFF. The CDR3 nucleotides are TGTGCCAGCAGTGACGCGGGATTGGGGAACAATGAGCAGTTCTTC.

V usage is TRBV20-1 and J usage is TRBJ2-5; D possibly corresponds to TRBD1 (5 bases). The CDR3 covers 11 residues. The germline V and J ends were trimmed by 3 bases and 5 bases, with 7 bases remaining between them. CDR1 and CDR2 from the germline V gene are DFQATT and SNEGSKA (reference sequence). The CDR3 DNA reads as TGCAGTGCTAGCAGGGCGGAGACCCAGTACTTC. It encodes CSASRAETQYF.

The chain employs TRBV4-3 and TRBJ2-4, with TRBD2 as a possible D gene (7 bases). The CDR3 is 16 amino acids. Trimming took off 1 base at V and 13 bases at J, with 23 bases between the two ends. Germline values: CDR1 LGHNA, CDR2 YSLEER. The CDR3 sequence: CASSQGGGGHPYGQYF. The DNA for the CDR3 is TGCGCCAGCAGCCAAGGTGGGGGGGGGCATCCCTACGGGCAGTACTTC.

The rearrangement joins TRBV20-1 to TRBJ2-7; tentatively, D is TRBD1 (5 bases). The germline CDR1 and CDR2 sequences are DFQATT and SNEGSKA (reference sequence). The CDR3 has 18 amino acids. With 0 bases removed from V and 2 bases from J, the gap between germline ends came to 23 bases. The CDR3 DNA reads as TGCAGTGCTAGAGATTACGGCCTGCGGCAGGGTGTCCCCTACGAGCAGTACTTC. Protein product: CSARDYGLRQGVPYEQYF.

The sample holds a few counts of this clonotype. V is TRBV7-2 and J is TRBJ2-7; the D gene is possibly TRBD2 (6 bases). Germline assignment: CDR1 SGHTA and CDR2 FQGNSA. This CDR3 has 15 residues. Trimming stripped 1 base from V and 4 bases from J, with 14 bases between. CDR3 in amino acids: CASSLVWGLHYEQYF. For the CDR3, the DNA is TGTGCCAGCAGCTTAGTCTGGGGACTCCATTACGAGCAGTACTTC.

This clonotype was picked up one time. Being one base from a much bigger clone, this may be a read error. The chain employs TRBV20-1 and TRBJ2-7, with D perhaps TRBD2 (5 bases). The V end was cut by 5 bases, the J end by 3 bases, with 14 bases between. Germline CDR1 and CDR2: DFQATT and SNEGSKA (reference sequence). This CDR3 is built from 13 residues. The CDR3 is CSAPGRSYYEQYF. CDR3 nucleotides: TGCAGTGCTCCGGGAAGGTCCTACTACGAGCAGTACTTC.

With regard to this clonotype: A read error is possible here, since a much larger clone lies one base away. V and J are TRBV7-2 and TRBJ2-5; 8 bases agree with TRBD2. J was trimmed by 11 bases and V by 1 base; bases with no gene match: 15. The CDR3 has 16 amino acids. Germline lookup yields CDR1 SGHTA and CDR2 FQGNSA. This chain's CDR3 is CASSLELAVAGYEQYF. The CDR3 coding sequence is TGTGCCAGCAGCTTAGAACTAGCGGTGGCTGGGTATGAGCAGTACTTC.

The genes are TRBV20-1 and TRBJ2-5; 7 bases fit TRBD1. The CDR3 contains 13 residues. With V trimmed by 6 bases and J by 5 bases, 9 bases remained unmatched. The germline V gene encodes CDR1 DFQATT and CDR2 SNEGSKA (reference sequence). CDR3 amino acids: CSAPTGYRETQYF. The CDR3 region has the DNA TGCAGTGCGCCGACAGGGTATCGGGAGACCCAGTACTTC.

The J gene is TRBJ2-1, the V gene TRBV24-1; D is perhaps TRBD1 (6 bases). Germline V gene sequence: CDR1 KGHDR, CDR2 SFDVKD. The length of the CDR3 is 17 residues. V shed 2 bases and J shed 7 bases, with 20 bases lying between them. The CDR3 region is CATSDSDSLGSRNEQFF. CDR3 DNA: TGTGCCACCAGTGATTCGGACAGTCTAGGCAGTCGGAATGAGCAGTTCTTC.

The rearrangement uses TRBV6-1 and TRBJ2-7, with D uncertain. Trimming took off 2 bases at V and 6 bases at J, with 11 bases between the two ends. The germline CDR1 and CDR2 sequences are MNHNS and SASEGT. The length of the CDR3 is 13 residues. CDR3 sequence: CASSESVALEQYF. The CDR3 coding sequence is TGTGCCAGCAGTGAATCGGTAGCCCTCGAGCAGTACTTC.

With respect to this clonotype: A much larger clone lies one base from this, so it may be a read error. This rearrangement joins TRBV16 to TRBJ2-1; no clear D gene. Germline loops: CDR1 KGHSY, CDR2 FQNENV. The CDR3 consists of 14 residues. This CDR3 reads CTSRRRDSDNEQFF. DNA for the CDR3: TGTACCAGCAGACGAAGGGATTCCGACAATGAGCAGTTCTTC.

This clonotype was detected only a few times. The chain employs TRBV5-5 and TRBJ2-7; D is possibly TRBD1 (6 bases). V lost 1 base, J lost 2 bases, and 10 bases lay in between. Germline loops: CDR1 SGHKS, CDR2 YYEKEE (reference sequence). The CDR3 is made up of 14 amino acids. The CDR3 is CASSLWGRTYEQYF. The CDR3, as DNA: TGTGCCAGCAGCTTGTGGGGGCGGACCTACGAGCAGTACTTC.

The chain links TRBV6-6 to TRBJ2-3, with TRBD1 matching 8 bases. This CDR3 has 15 amino acids. Per germline, CDR1 MNHNY and CDR2 SVGAGI (reference sequence). The V segment lost 7 bases and the J segment 3 bases; nucleotides outside the gene matches: 9. Written as DNA, the CDR3 is TGTGCCAGCATCCTCCAGGGGGCGCTGACAGATACGCAGTATTTT. It codes for CASILQGALTDTQYF.